This entry features one TCR beta chain sequence. This record belongs to a study of OX40 agonist ivuxolimab in advanced cancers. The protocol was immunoSEQ multiplex PCR, while the TCRdb copy is restricted to in-frame clones and leaves out a portion. The sample carries about 82,000 clones, about 91% recorded once. V gave up 7 bases and J gave up 6 bases; unmatched junction bases: 2. There are 13 residues in the CDR3. Germline lookup yields CDR1 MDHEN and CDR2 SYDVKM. The sequence derives from an adult with an advanced solid tumor such as melanoma, head and neck, liver or kidney cancer. This chain joins TRBV28 and TRBJ1-5; 11 positions match TRBD1. The sample in question was CD4+ or CD8+ T cells sorted from blood, obtained in a trial of the OX40 agonist ivuxolimab. CDR3 bases: TGTGCCAGCATTGGACAGGGGGCTCAGCCCCAGCATTTT. Its protein product is CASIGQGAQPQHF.